This entry describes one T cell receptor beta chain. CDR1 is SGHNT, CDR2 YYREEE, per germline (reference sequence). The CDR3 extends over 19 amino acids. Trimming removed 3 bases from V and 8 bases from J; junction bases left unmatched: 17. The sample originates from a study of blood T cell repertoires in COVID-19. About the study: Nucleic acid was either cDNA or gDNA, and it came from T cells, B-cell-depleted T cells, or PBMCs.

Authors' data handling: Amplified reference gene primers provided the basis for estimating nucleated cell counts. Clones were sequenced by immunoSEQ multiplex PCR, and TCRdb holds only the in-frame ones, with some missing. V and J calls and clone size are those listed in that table; D and trimming were worked out from the DNA. The table has 95,000 or so clones, 60% to 85% seen once. The sequence came from a woman older than 75 with active or convalescent COVID-19. The sequencing input was peripheral blood. The rearrangement links TRBV5-4 to TRBJ1-4; 12 bases are a match to TRBD1. The CDR3 region is CASSSARDRGRGYAEKLFF. The CDR3 region has the DNA TGTGCCAGCAGCTCAGCCCGGGACAGGGGGCGCGGGTATGCAGAAAAACTGTTTTTT.